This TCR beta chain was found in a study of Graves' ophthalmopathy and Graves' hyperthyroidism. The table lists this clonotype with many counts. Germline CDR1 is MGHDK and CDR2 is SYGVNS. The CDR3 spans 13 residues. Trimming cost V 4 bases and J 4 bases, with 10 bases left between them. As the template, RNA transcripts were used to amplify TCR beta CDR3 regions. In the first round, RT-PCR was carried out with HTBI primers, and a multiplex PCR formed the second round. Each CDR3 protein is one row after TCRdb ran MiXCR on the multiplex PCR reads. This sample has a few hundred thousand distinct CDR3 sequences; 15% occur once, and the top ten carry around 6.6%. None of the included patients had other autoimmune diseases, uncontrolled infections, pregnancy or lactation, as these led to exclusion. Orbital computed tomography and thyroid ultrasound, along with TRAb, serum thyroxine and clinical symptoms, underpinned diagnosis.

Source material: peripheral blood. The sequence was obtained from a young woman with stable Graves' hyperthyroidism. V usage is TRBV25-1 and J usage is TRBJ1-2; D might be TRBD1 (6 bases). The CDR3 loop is CASSAGAVYGYTF. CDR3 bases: TGTGCCAGCAGTGCAGGGGCAGTCTATGGCTACACCTTC.